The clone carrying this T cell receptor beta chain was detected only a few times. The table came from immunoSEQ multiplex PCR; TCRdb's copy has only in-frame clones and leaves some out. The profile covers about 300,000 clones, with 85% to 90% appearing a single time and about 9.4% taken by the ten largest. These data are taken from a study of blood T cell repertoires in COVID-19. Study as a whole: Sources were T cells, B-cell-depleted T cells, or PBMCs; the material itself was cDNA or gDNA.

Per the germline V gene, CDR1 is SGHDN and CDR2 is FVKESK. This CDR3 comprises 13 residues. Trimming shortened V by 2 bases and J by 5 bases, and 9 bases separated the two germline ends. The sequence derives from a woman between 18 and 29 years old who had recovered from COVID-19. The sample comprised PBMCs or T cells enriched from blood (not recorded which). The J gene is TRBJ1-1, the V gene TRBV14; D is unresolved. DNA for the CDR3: TGTGCCAGCAGCCAAAGAGGTAGGACTGAAGCTTTCTTT. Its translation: CASSQRGRTEAFF.